These 23 T cell receptor beta chains share one sample of origin, sequenced in a study of T-cell reconstitution after alpha-beta-depleted transplantation in children (dated by TCRdb to 2016 to 2017). Reading the label with the study, this specimen's treatment or condition is: allogeneic hematopoietic cell transplantation with graft depleted of TCRalphabeta T cells and CD19 B cells. Libraries were prepared through PCR. These reads were obtained on an Illumina HiSeq 2500. TCR library preparation used molecular barcoding, with unique molecular identifiers applied to normalize quantification of the TCRbeta repertoire. The public reads were quality trimmed at Q25 with fastp and then assembled into clones with MiXCR by TCRdb, keeping productive beta chains. Records with the same CDR3 protein are collapsed into one entry carrying the most frequent genes and DNA. The sample table shows 95,000 to 120,000 distinct CDR3 sequences, and approximately 6.6% are seen once. Clones ranked in the top ten supply roughly 23% of the sample.

The material sequenced was PBMCs, mostly from graft donor cells, taken 360 days after TCRalphabeta/CD19-depleted stem cell transplant. These receptors all come from a male patient between 2 and 10 years old who had a stem cell transplant for acute lymphoblastic leukemia, so the T cells may come from the graft donor.

Turning to this clonotype: One end of the junction is discordant with germline, which a read error may explain. The genes are TRBV5-1 and TRBJ1-2; perhaps TRBD1 as D (5 bases). This CDR3 comprises 13 residues. From germline, CDR1 is SGHRS and CDR2 YFSETQ. The CDR3 DNA reads TGCGCCAGCAAGGGGATAATCGATTATGGCTACATCTTC. Protein sequence: CASKGIIDYGYIF.

This clonotype was seen more than once but under ten times. The chain employs TRBV27 and TRBJ2-3, with D unclear. This CDR3 is 13 amino acids long. Germline CDR1 reads MNHEY; CDR2 reads SMNVEV (reference sequence). Trimming removed 2 bases at V and 5 bases at J, with 8 bases between. This CDR3 reads CASSLAGQDTQYF. The CDR3 DNA reads TGTGCCAGCAGTTTAGCTGGGCAAGATACGCAGTATTTT.

This chain uses TRBV28 with TRBJ2-2; D is unresolved. This CDR3 is built from 15 residues. From germline, CDR1 is MDHEN and CDR2 SYDVKM. Trimming shortened V by 5 bases and J by 1 base, and 11 bases separated the two germline ends. This CDR3 is CASSIWDGNTGELFF. CDR3 DNA: TGTGCCAGCAGTATCTGGGATGGGAACACCGGGGAGCTGTTTTTT.

The chain recombines TRBV25-1 with TRBJ1-1; D remains unclear. Trimming left V 9 bases short and J 0 bases short, with 11 bases between. Germline V gene data show CDR1 as MGHDK and CDR2 as SYGVNS. The length of the CDR3 is 13 residues. For the CDR3, the DNA is TGTGCCAGTAGGTCGCCGATGAACACTGAAGCTTTCTTT. It yields the protein CASRSPMNTEAFF.

This clonotype was observed many times. Here the CDR3 reads CASRGQGYTNYGYTF. CDR3 in DNA: TGCGCCAGCAGAGGACAGGGATATACTAACTATGGCTACACCTTC. The J gene is TRBJ1-2, the V gene TRBV10-2, with 8 bases fitting TRBD1. The J segment lost 0 bases and the V segment lost 6 bases, leaving 6 bases of the junction unmatched. The length of the CDR3 is 15 residues. Germline loops: CDR1 WSHSY, CDR2 SAAADI.

This clonotype was seen a few times. The chain couples TRBV6-1 to TRBJ1-1; weak D call: TRBD1 (5 bases). Trimming shortened V by 4 bases and J by 4 bases, and 16 bases separated the two germline ends. This CDR3 is built from 15 residues. The germline V gene has CDR1 MNHNS and CDR2 SASEGT. CDR3 DNA sequence: TGTGCCAGCAGTGGACAAGGGGCGAAGGTCACTGAAGCTTTCTTT. Protein: CASSGQGAKVTEAFF.

The table lists this clonotype with a few counts. The gene calls are TRBV28 and TRBJ2-7, with 8 bases lining up with TRBD1. Germline CDR1 is MDHEN and CDR2 is SYDVKM. Trimming cost V 6 bases and J 3 bases; bases outside gene matches: 7. This CDR3 region has 14 residues. The CDR3 loop reads CASSPGQDVYEQYF. The DNA for the CDR3 is TGTGCCAGCAGCCCGGGACAGGACGTCTACGAGCAGTACTTC.

V gene TRBV25-1 combines with J gene TRBJ2-7, with D tentatively TRBD1 (6 bases). Trimming left V 3 bases short and J 3 bases short, with 18 bases between. The CDR3 runs to 16 residues. Germline V gives CDR1 MGHDK, CDR2 SYGVNS. CDR3 region: CASSDLSGDLLYEQYF. The CDR3 DNA reads as TGTGCCAGCAGTGACCTATCAGGGGACCTCCTCTACGAGCAGTACTTC.

This clonotype was counted between two and nine times. The chain recombines TRBV28 with TRBJ2-1; D not certain. From germline, CDR1 is MDHEN and CDR2 SYDVKM. V lost 6 bases and J lost 4, with 19 bases in between. The CDR3 extends over 16 amino acids. The CDR3 bases are TGTGCCAGCAGCCCCCCGGGCCGGCTTGGATACAATGAGCAGTTCTTC. It yields the protein CASSPPGRLGYNEQFF.

This clonotype occurred many times. The CDR3 DNA is TGTGCCAGCACCCATGAACGGTTTGCGGGCTACACCTTC. It translates to CASTHERFAGYTF. The V gene is TRBV7-9, the J gene TRBJ1-2, with no clear D. Germline V lookup: CDR1 SEHNR, CDR2 FQNEAQ (reference sequence). V was clipped by 7 bases and J by 8 bases, with 17 bases between them. The length of the CDR3 is 13 residues.

This clonotype was seen many times. This rearrangement joins TRBV12-3 or TRBV12-4 to TRBJ2-1; TRBD2 is a possible D gene (7 bases). The CDR3 is made up of 13 amino acids. Trimming shortened V by 6 bases and J by 9 bases, and 15 bases separated the two germline ends. In nucleotides, the CDR3 is TGTGCCAGCAGCCTGGGGAGGGGGGGTGAGCAGTTCTTC. It specifies CASSLGRGGEQFF.

The CDR3 nucleotides read TGTGCCAGCAGCGTAGCGTCGTTTAGGGGTCCTGTCTCTGGGGCCAACGTCCTGACTTTC. It is translated as CASSVASFRGPVSGANVLTF. This chain connects TRBV9 to TRBJ2-6, with D perhaps TRBD1 (5 bases). This CDR3 region has 20 residues. The V end lost 0 bases, the J end lost 0 bases, and 19 bases lay between the germline ends. Germline assignment: CDR1 SGDLS and CDR2 YYNGEE.

This clonotype has ten or more counts. The rearrangement joins TRBV10-3 to TRBJ2-3; TRBD2 agrees at 12 bases. J gave up 2 bases and V 7 bases, and 7 bases lay outside the gene matches. Germline CDR1 ENHRY, CDR2 SYGVKD. The CDR3 is 16 residues long. The CDR3 bases are TGTGCCATCATCCGGACTAGCGGGGATATCACAGATACGCAGTATTTT. It codes for CAIIRTSGDITDTQYF.

In its sample, this clonotype was seen a few times. This chain links TRBV11-1 with TRBJ2-7; TRBD2 agrees at 7 bases. This CDR3 has 15 amino acids. Germline CDR1 is SGHAT and CDR2 is FQDESV (reference sequence). The V gene end was trimmed by 3 bases and the J gene end by 1 base; junction bases not matched to a gene: 6. The CDR3 DNA sequence: TGTGCCAGCAGCTTTGGCCGGACTAGTTCCTACGAGCAGTACTTC. It translates to CASSFGRTSSYEQYF.

This clonotype has more than one count but fewer than ten. The chain joins TRBV20-1 to TRBJ1-1; the D is unclear. Germline assignment: CDR1 DFQATT and CDR2 SNEGSKA (reference sequence). The V end lost 7 bases, the J end lost 1 base, and 16 bases lay between the germline ends. This CDR3 spans 14 amino acids. In DNA form, the CDR3 reads TGCAGTGTAATCTCAGCCGTAAAGAACACTGAAGCTTTCTTT. Translated, it gives CSVISAVKNTEAFF.

This clonotype came up many times. The chain carries TRBV2 and TRBJ2-1; 7 positions agree with TRBD2. The CDR3 contains 18 residues. In germline, CDR1 is SNHLY, CDR2 FYNNEI. The V segment lost 6 bases and the J segment 0 bases; nucleotides outside the gene matches: 14. CDR3: CASRKRGKDFPSYNEQFF. The CDR3 coding sequence is TGTGCCAGCAGGAAGCGGGGTAAGGACTTTCCCTCCTACAATGAGCAGTTCTTC.

This clonotype occurred many times. J is TRBJ2-3 and V is TRBV20-1; 10 bases agree with TRBD2. The V gene's germline CDR1 is DFQATT and CDR2 SNEGSKA (reference sequence). This CDR3 has 14 residues. V lost 0 bases, J lost 5 bases, and 2 bases stayed unmatched. The CDR3 DNA reads TGCAGTGCTAGAGATTCTAGCGGGAGAGATACGCAGTATTTT. Its translation is CSARDSSGRDTQYF.

The chain carries TRBV28 and TRBJ1-1; D unresolved. The CDR3 loop spans 14 amino acids. Germline V gene sequence: CDR1 MDHEN, CDR2 SYDVKM. V shed 3 bases and J shed 5 bases, with 13 bases lying between them. CDR3 in amino acids: CASSLEWYGTEAFF. CDR3 sequence (DNA): TGTGCCAGCAGTTTGGAGTGGTACGGAACTGAAGCTTTCTTT.

V is TRBV9 and J is TRBJ2-1; D tentatively fits TRBD1 or TRBD2 (5 bases each). Trimming took off 0 bases at V and 10 bases at J, with 14 bases between the two ends. Germline CDR1 SGDLS, CDR2 YYNGEE. This CDR3 region has 14 residues. DNA of the CDR3: TGTGCCAGCAGCGTAGTGGGGGAAAGTGAGGAGCAGTTCTTC. Protein sequence: CASSVVGESEEQFF.

This clonotype was found many times. The gene calls are TRBV7-9 and TRBJ1-4; D is possibly TRBD1 (5 bases). Trimming took off 3 bases at V and 8 bases at J, with 13 bases between the two ends. The germline V gene has CDR1 SEHNR and CDR2 FQNEAQ (reference sequence). This CDR3 is 14 amino acids long. The chain's CDR3 is CASSFPGRSEKLFF. Here the CDR3 DNA reads TGTGCCAGCAGCTTCCCGGGACGAAGCGAAAAACTGTTTTTT.

This clonotype was found many times. CDR3: CATSDRTQGPETQYF. CDR3 nucleotide sequence: TGTGCCACCAGTGACCGGACACAGGGGCCAGAGACCCAGTACTTC. This chain uses TRBV24-1 with TRBJ2-5; 7 nucleotides line up with TRBD1. Germline-derived CDR1 and CDR2 are KGHDR and SFDVKD. CDR3 length: 15 amino acids. Germline trimming cut 4 bases from V and 4 bases from J; bases unmatched to any gene: 8.

The chain links TRBV6-1 to TRBJ2-7; no firm D call. The CDR3 has 14 residues. Trimming removed 7 bases at V and 3 bases at J, with 16 bases between. Germline CDR1 MNHNS, CDR2 SASEGT. CDR3 residues: CASIPPGRSYEQYF. The CDR3 coding sequence is TGTGCCAGCATCCCCCCCGGCAGGAGCTACGAGCAGTACTTC.

This clonotype was recorded many times. The chain links TRBV28 to TRBJ2-5, with 8 bases aligning to TRBD1. Germline assignment: CDR1 MDHEN and CDR2 SYDVKM. CDR3 length: 16 residues. V trimming: 0 bases; J trimming: 0 bases; junction bases outside the gene matches: 3. CDR3 nucleotide sequence: TGTGCCAGCAGTTTATGGCAGGGGGCGCACCAAGAGACCCAGTACTTC. This translates into CASSLWQGAHQETQYF. Looking up the rest from reference TRBV28 and TRBJ2-5 gives the full variable domain: DVKVTQSSRYLVKRTGEKVFLECVQDMDHENMFWYRQDPGLGLRLIYFSYDVKMKEKGDIPEGYSVSREKKERFSLILESASTNQTSMYLCASSLWQGAHQETQYFGPGTRLLVL.